This is a list of T cell receptor beta chains from one sample in a study of cytomegalovirus exposure and HLA in healthy donors. The protocol was immunoSEQ multiplex PCR, while the TCRdb copy is restricted to in-frame clones and leaves out a portion. Of 100,000 to 150,000 clones listed, roughly four fifths are singletons. The specimen sequenced was PBMCs. Receptors originate from a boy aged 10-17 years in good health and CMV-seronegative. CDR3s include the opening cysteine and the closing phenylalanine or tryptophan. D genes are given only for firm matches. Rows may omit the clone size; those that give it use once, few, many or a size class.

d_call	clone_size	v_call	j_call	cdr3_aa	cdr3_nt
NA	NA	TRBV6-1	TRBJ2-1	CASSVGFAVDEQFF	TGTGCCAGCAGTGTAGGCTTCGCGGTCGATGAGCAGTTCTTC
TRBD1	once	TRBV27	TRBJ1-5	CASRDRGLSNQPQHF	TGTGCCAGCAGGGACAGGGGGTTGAGCAATCAGCCCCAGCATTTT
TRBD1	NA	TRBV5-6	TRBJ1-1	CASSGTGIHTEAFF	TGTGCCAGCAGCGGGACAGGGATCCACACTGAAGCTTTCTTT
NA	few	TRBV20-1	TRBJ1-2	CSAGDSYGYTF	TGCAGTGCAGGGGATAGCTATGGCTACACCTTC
TRBD1	NA	TRBV19	TRBJ1-4	CASSKRTGSSEKLFF	TGTGCCAGTAGTAAAAGGACAGGGTCGAGTGAAAAACTGTTTTTT
NA	NA	TRBV15	TRBJ1-5	CATSLDRDQPQHF	TGTGCCACCAGCTTGGACAGAGATCAGCCCCAGCATTTT
NA	NA	TRBV7-9	TRBJ2-3	CASSSGTSGKAQYF	TGTGCCAGCAGCTCGGGGACTTCGGGAAAGGCGCAGTATTTT
TRBD2	NA	TRBV5-1	TRBJ2-5	CASSLVLAGETQYF	TGCGCCAGCAGCTTGGTGCTAGCGGGAGAGACCCAGTACTTC
NA	NA	TRBV4-3	TRBJ2-7	CASSQDPAGVQYF	TGCGCCAGCAGCCAAGACCCCGCCGGAGTGCAGTACTTC
TRBD2	NA	TRBV7-8	TRBJ2-1	CASSLAGTSGGYEQFF	TGTGCCAGCAGCTTAGCCGGGACTAGCGGTGGGTATGAGCAGTTCTTC
NA	NA	TRBV4-1	TRBJ2-3	CASSQDGNREVGTDTQYF	TGCGCCAGCAGCCAAGACGGGAATAGGGAGGTGGGGACAGATACGCAGTATTTT
TRBD1	NA	TRBV7-3	TRBJ2-1	CASSLTPGTAYNEQFF	TGTGCCAGCAGCTTAACCCCAGGGACAGCTTATAATGAGCAGTTCTTC
TRBD1	once	TRBV13	TRBJ1-2	CASSLPRGQGTWGRRGYTF	TGTGCCAGCAGCTTACCGAGGGGACAGGGGACCTGGGGAAGACGGGGCTACACCTTC
TRBD2	NA	TRBV7-8	TRBJ2-1	CASSLELAGGDDEQFF	TGTGCCAGCAGCTTAGAACTAGCGGGAGGAGACGATGAGCAGTTCTTC
NA	NA	TRBV21-1	TRBJ2-5	CASSKSRFRTNQETQYF	TGTGCCAGCAGCAAAAGTCGTTTTCGGACAAACCAAGAGACCCAGTACTTC
TRBD1	few	TRBV6-5	TRBJ2-4	CASSSGQGTNIQYF	TGTGCCAGCAGTTCAGGACAGGGGACAAACATTCAGTACTTC
NA	NA	TRBV6-1	TRBJ1-1	CASSPSRRAEAFF	TGTGCCAGCTCACCCTCTAGGAGAGCTGAAGCTTTCTTT
NA	NA	TRBV20-1	TRBJ2-7	CRRQNEQYF	TGCAGAAGACAAAACGAGCAGTACTTC
NA	once	TRBV25-1	TRBJ2-3	CASRFSLGADTDTQYF	TGTGCCAGCAGATTTTCATTAGGGGCCGACACAGATACGCAGTATTTT
TRBD2	NA	TRBV30	TRBJ2-5	CAWSHKLSGLAEQETQYF	TGTGCCTGGAGTCATAAGCTATCGGGACTAGCGGAACAAGAGACCCAGTACTTC
NA	NA	TRBV19	TRBJ2-7	CASSRESEFSYEQYF	TGTGCCAGTAGTAGGGAGAGTGAATTCTCCTACGAGCAGTACTTC
TRBD1	NA	TRBV19	TRBJ2-7	CASTKQTGSYEQYF	TGTGCCAGTACCAAACAGACAGGGTCCTACGAGCAGTACTTC
TRBD1	NA	TRBV11-2	TRBJ2-2	CASSLVPQGDDTGELFF	TGTGCCAGCAGCTTAGTCCCCCAGGGGGATGACACCGGGGAGCTGTTTTTT
NA	NA	TRBV27	TRBJ2-7	CATRLARQGRRTYEQYF	TGTGCCACCAGGTTGGCCCGACAAGGGAGAAGAACGTACGAGCAGTACTTC
NA	NA	TRBV5-1	TRBJ1-4	CASSLEGTNEKLFF	TGCGCCAGCAGCTTGGAGGGGACTAATGAAAAACTGTTTTTT
NA	NA	TRBV25-1	TRBJ1-5	CASSPGWVNQPQHF	TGTGCCAGCAGCCCAGGGTGGGTCAATCAGCCCCAGCATTTT
NA	NA	TRBV2	TRBJ2-6	CASQGSGANVLTF	TGTGCCAGTCAGGGCTCCGGGGCCAACGTCCTGACTTTC
TRBD2	NA	TRBV5-1	TRBJ2-5	CASSFGSIAGNQETQYF	TGCGCCAGCAGCTTTGGATCTATAGCGGGGAATCAAGAGACCCAGTACTTC
NA	few	TRBV6-6	TRBJ2-2	CASSYQNTGELFF	TGTGCCAGCAGTTACCAGAACACCGGGGAGCTGTTTTTT
TRBD2	NA	TRBV5-1	TRBJ2-1	CASSLQAGGVYEQFF	TGCGCCAGCAGCCTGCAAGCGGGAGGTGTCTATGAGCAGTTCTTC
TRBD2	NA	TRBV30	TRBJ2-5	CAWTGLAGAETQYF	TGTGCCTGGACGGGACTAGCGGGAGCAGAGACCCAGTACTTC
TRBD1	NA	TRBV6-1	TRBJ1-4	CASSEPSGQGLEKLFF	TGTGCCAGCAGTGAACCCTCGGGACAGGGTTTGGAAAAACTGTTTTTT
NA	NA	TRBV27	TRBJ2-3	CASSSAAVTDTQYF	TGTGCCAGCAGCAGTGCAGCGGTCACAGATACGCAGTATTTT
NA	NA	TRBV19	TRBJ2-7	CASRTTTSSYEQYF	TGTGCCAGTAGAACCACGACTAGCTCCTACGAGCAGTACTTC
NA	NA	TRBV9	TRBJ2-5	CASSVGTTLQETQYF	TGTGCCAGCAGCGTAGGGACTACCCTCCAAGAGACCCAGTACTTC
TRBD2	NA	TRBV7-9	TRBJ2-1	CASSRPGLAPIF	TGTGCCAGCAGCCGCCCGGGACTAGCCCCCATCTTC
TRBD2	once	TRBV30	TRBJ2-7	CAWRIAGAGEQYF	TGTGCCTGGAGGATAGCGGGAGCTGGGGAGCAGTACTTC
TRBD1	NA	TRBV5-1	TRBJ2-1	CASSSTGANEQFF	TGCGCCAGCAGCTCGACAGGGGCCAATGAGCAGTTCTTC
NA	few	TRBV7-8	TRBJ1-3	CASSPRWGTRGTGSGNTIYF	TGTGCCAGCAGCCCCCGGTGGGGGACGCGCGGGACGGGCTCTGGAAACACCATATATTTT
TRBD2	NA	TRBV30	TRBJ2-3	CAWSGGAGGTDTQYF	TGTGCCTGGAGTGGGGGAGCGGGGGGAACAGATACGCAGTATTTT
TRBD1	NA	TRBV11-3	TRBJ1-5	CASNKTGGNQPQHF	TGTGCCAGCAACAAGACAGGGGGCAATCAGCCCCAGCATTTT
NA	NA	TRBV7-2	TRBJ2-7	CASSTRGPFSYEQYF	TGTGCCAGCAGCACGAGAGGGCCCTTTTCTTACGAGCAGTACTTC
TRBD1	few	TRBV5-4	TRBJ1-1	CASSSTGGIAEAFF	TGTGCCAGCAGCTCGACAGGGGGCATCGCTGAAGCTTTCTTT
TRBD1	NA	TRBV7-8	TRBJ1-1	CASSSRTGRNTEAFF	TGTGCCAGCAGCTCTCGGACAGGGAGGAACACTGAAGCTTTCTTT
TRBD2	NA	TRBV4-3	TRBJ2-7	CASSQGDSGSYEQYF	TGCGCCAGCAGCCAAGGGGATAGCGGGAGTTACGAGCAGTACTTC
NA	NA	TRBV7-2	TRBJ2-7	CASSLIREAAAYEQYF	TGTGCCAGCAGCTTAATTCGCGAGGCGGCAGCTTACGAGCAGTACTTC
NA	once	TRBV28	TRBJ2-7	CASSFVSGLPTF	TGTGCCAGCAGTTTTGTTTCAGGACTACCGACCTTC
NA	NA	TRBV27	TRBJ1-1	CASSLSLDLNTEAFF	TGTGCCAGCAGTTTATCCCTTGACTTGAACACTGAAGCTTTCTTT
TRBD2	NA	TRBV6-5	TRBJ2-3	CASSSRGSGGTDTQYF	TGTGCCAGCAGTTCCCGGGGTAGCGGGGGCACAGATACGCAGTATTTT
TRBD2	NA	TRBV7-8	TRBJ2-1	CASTPGTSGRGEQFF	TGTGCCAGCACTCCCGGGACTAGCGGGAGGGGTGAGCAGTTCTTC
NA	NA	TRBV7-2	TRBJ1-5	CASSLASFGGSQQPQHF	TGTGCCAGCAGCTTAGCGTCGTTCGGGGGGTCTCAGCAGCCCCAGCATTTT
TRBD1	NA	TRBV5-6	TRBJ2-5	CASSWGTGGAETQYF	TGTGCCAGCAGCTGGGGGACAGGGGGGGCGGAGACCCAGTACTTC
NA	NA	TRBV30	TRBJ2-3	CAWGTGPTQYF	TGTGCCTGGGGAACAGGGCCGACGCAGTATTTT
NA	few	TRBV2	TRBJ1-2	CASSAQGTTYGYTF	TGTGCCAGCAGCGCCCAGGGGACAACCTATGGCTACACCTTC
TRBD2	NA	TRBV6-6	TRBJ2-5	CASNHRGREGQETQYF	TGTGCCAGCAACCACCGAGGGCGGGAGGGACAAGAGACCCAGTACTTC
NA	NA	TRBV5-1	TRBJ2-3	CASGLYQGTVPDTQYF	TGCGCCAGCGGCTTGTATCAGGGAACGGTCCCAGATACGCAGTATTTT
NA	NA	TRBV6-5	TRBJ1-1	CASSYRGGAFF	TGTGCCAGCAGTTATCGGGGGGGGGCTTTCTTT
NA	NA	TRBV18	TRBJ2-3	CASSPPGLRDTQYF	TGTGCCAGCTCACCACCGGGACTCAGGGATACGCAGTATTTT
NA	NA	TRBV6-1	TRBJ2-7	CASVSGQGVGEQYF	TGTGCCAGTGTCTCCGGCCAAGGAGTAGGCGAGCAGTACTTC